This is a list of T cell receptor beta chains from one sample in a study of shared clonotypes between healthy human individuals. The method was immunoSEQ multiplex PCR; TCRdb's version includes in-frame clones alone and lacks a portion of them. There are 950,000 to 1,100,000 clones in the sample; roughly 80% occur only once, and about 1.5% lies in the top ten. Sequencing input: memory CD4+ T cells sorted from blood. Every receptor here comes from a man between 18 and 35 years old in good health. CDR3s include the opening cysteine and the closing phenylalanine or tryptophan. Each record gives: J gene, D gene, clone size, V gene, CDR3 protein, CDR3 DNA. The D gene is left open where the match is weak. Expanded clones get a size class; other rows say once, few or many, or leave the size out.

J gene: TRBJ2-1; D gene: TRBD2; clone size: NA; V gene: TRBV2; CDR3 protein: CASRPSSGGGNEQFF; CDR3 DNA: TGTGCCAGCAGGCCCTCTAGCGGGGGTGGGAATGAGCAGTTCTTC
J gene: TRBJ2-3; D gene: TRBD2; clone size: NA; V gene: TRBV4-1; CDR3 protein: CASSLGLADTQYF; CDR3 DNA: TGCGCCAGCAGTCTGGGACTAGCAGATACGCAGTATTTT
J gene: TRBJ1-3; D gene: NA; clone size: NA; V gene: TRBV18; CDR3 protein: CASSPPAVLAGNTIYF; CDR3 DNA: TGTGCCAGCTCACCACCGGCGGTACTCGCGGGAAACACCATATATTTT
J gene: TRBJ2-5; D gene: NA; clone size: NA; V gene: TRBV5-4; CDR3 protein: CASSLQLGETQYF; CDR3 DNA: TGTGCCAGCAGCTTGCAGTTAGGAGAGACCCAGTACTTC
J gene: TRBJ2-7; D gene: TRBD2; clone size: once; V gene: TRBV19; CDR3 protein: CASSMGRTSGTPYEQYF; CDR3 DNA: TGTGCCAGTAGTATGGGCAGGACTAGCGGAACACCTTACGAGCAGTACTTC
J gene: TRBJ1-2; D gene: TRBD1; clone size: NA; V gene: TRBV6-5; CDR3 protein: CASRGQGTNYGYTF; CDR3 DNA: TGTGCCAGCAGAGGACAGGGCACTAACTATGGCTACACCTTC
J gene: TRBJ1-2; D gene: NA; clone size: NA; V gene: TRBV4-2; CDR3 protein: CASSQSRDSRAYTF; CDR3 DNA: TGTGCCAGCAGCCAATCCCGGGACTCCCGGGCCTACACCTTC
J gene: TRBJ1-4; D gene: TRBD1; clone size: NA; V gene: TRBV30; CDR3 protein: CAWRIQGVEKLFF; CDR3 DNA: TGTGCCTGGAGGATCCAGGGGGTTGAAAAACTGTTTTTT
J gene: TRBJ2-5; D gene: NA; clone size: once; V gene: TRBV28; CDR3 protein: CASKQGLKETQYF; CDR3 DNA: TGTGCCAGCAAACAGGGCCTTAAGGAGACCCAGTACTTC
J gene: TRBJ2-4; D gene: TRBD1; clone size: NA; V gene: TRBV7-9; CDR3 protein: CAIRTLIRGKVGTKNIQYF; CDR3 DNA: TGTGCCATTCGGACTCTAATCAGGGGGAAAGTCGGTACCAAAAACATTCAGTACTTC
J gene: TRBJ1-3; D gene: NA; clone size: NA; V gene: TRBV6-5; CDR3 protein: CASSSSSSSGNTIYF; CDR3 DNA: TGTGCCAGCAGTTCGTCCTCCAGCTCTGGAAACACCATATATTTT
J gene: TRBJ2-6; D gene: NA; clone size: NA; V gene: TRBV11-3; CDR3 protein: CASSPIGANVLTF; CDR3 DNA: TGTGCCAGCAGTCCGATAGGGGCCAACGTCCTGACTTTC
J gene: TRBJ2-7; D gene: TRBD2; clone size: NA; V gene: TRBV19; CDR3 protein: CAPRGSGTGEQYF; CDR3 DNA: TGTGCCCCGAGAGGTAGCGGGACGGGCGAGCAGTACTTC
J gene: TRBJ2-3; D gene: TRBD2; clone size: NA; V gene: TRBV18; CDR3 protein: CASSGTSADTQYF; CDR3 DNA: TGTGCCAGCTCAGGAACTAGCGCAGATACGCAGTATTTT
J gene: TRBJ1-2; D gene: TRBD1; clone size: NA; V gene: TRBV19; CDR3 protein: CASKGTVPNYGYTF; CDR3 DNA: TGTGCCAGTAAGGGGACAGTGCCAAACTATGGCTACACCTTC
J gene: TRBJ2-7; D gene: TRBD1; clone size: NA; V gene: TRBV18; CDR3 protein: CASSTGQGGNYEQYF; CDR3 DNA: TGTGCCAGCTCAACGGGACAGGGGGGAAACTACGAGCAGTACTTC
J gene: TRBJ2-6; D gene: TRBD1; clone size: once; V gene: TRBV25-1; CDR3 protein: CASSDTGQGKANVLTF; CDR3 DNA: TGTGCCAGCAGTGATACGGGACAGGGTAAAGCCAACGTCCTGACTTTC
J gene: TRBJ2-7; D gene: NA; clone size: NA; V gene: TRBV5-1; CDR3 protein: CASSLDGKTYF; CDR3 DNA: TGCGCCAGCAGCTTGGATGGGAAGACGTACTTC
J gene: TRBJ1-5; D gene: TRBD1; clone size: NA; V gene: TRBV4-1; CDR3 protein: CASSRTGTGDNSNQPQHF; CDR3 DNA: TGCGCCAGCAGCCGTACCGGGACAGGGGATAATAGCAATCAGCCCCAGCATTTT
J gene: TRBJ2-2; D gene: NA; clone size: once; V gene: TRBV5-1; CDR3 protein: CASSLVASRNTGELFF; CDR3 DNA: TGCGCCAGCAGCTTGGTGGCTAGCAGGAACACCGGGGAGCTGTTTTTT
J gene: TRBJ2-3; D gene: TRBD2; clone size: NA; V gene: TRBV11-3; CDR3 protein: CASSPGTRTEDTQYF; CDR3 DNA: TGTGCCAGCAGTCCCGGGACTAGGACAGAAGATACGCAGTATTTT
J gene: TRBJ2-1; D gene: NA; clone size: once; V gene: TRBV14; CDR3 protein: CASSQQFARNEQFF; CDR3 DNA: TGTGCCAGCAGCCAACAATTTGCCCGGAATGAGCAGTTCTTC
J gene: TRBJ2-3; D gene: TRBD1; clone size: NA; V gene: TRBV5-1; CDR3 protein: CASSLAGQAYTDTQYF; CDR3 DNA: TGCGCCAGCAGTTTGGCGGGACAGGCCTACACAGATACGCAGTATTTT
J gene: TRBJ2-7; D gene: NA; clone size: NA; V gene: TRBV7-3; CDR3 protein: CASSQTPSYEQYF; CDR3 DNA: TGTGCCAGCAGCCAAACCCCGTCCTACGAGCAGTACTTC
J gene: TRBJ1-6; D gene: TRBD1; clone size: NA; V gene: TRBV7-9; CDR3 protein: CASSYGQVFTPLHF; CDR3 DNA: TGTGCCAGCAGCTACGGACAGGTTTTTACACCCCTCCACTTT
J gene: TRBJ2-7; D gene: NA; clone size: once; V gene: TRBV7-8; CDR3 protein: CASSTGLTYEQYF; CDR3 DNA: TGTGCCAGCAGCACCGGACTTACCTACGAGCAGTACTTC
J gene: TRBJ2-2; D gene: NA; clone size: few; V gene: TRBV5-6; CDR3 protein: CASSLGDGAGTGELFF; CDR3 DNA: TGTGCCAGCAGCTTGGGGGACGGCGCGGGCACCGGGGAGCTGTTTTTT
J gene: TRBJ2-7; D gene: NA; clone size: NA; V gene: TRBV6-6; CDR3 protein: CASREVGDSYEQYF; CDR3 DNA: TGTGCCAGCCGAGAAGTGGGGGATTCCTACGAGCAGTACTTC
J gene: TRBJ2-1; D gene: NA; clone size: few; V gene: TRBV29-1; CDR3 protein: CSVAHIQGTSSYNEQFF; CDR3 DNA: TGCAGCGTTGCCCACATTCAGGGGACATCATCCTACAATGAGCAGTTCTTC
J gene: TRBJ2-7; D gene: NA; clone size: NA; V gene: TRBV5-1; CDR3 protein: CASSLYASAPYEQYF; CDR3 DNA: TGCGCCAGCAGCTTGTATGCAAGTGCGCCCTACGAGCAGTACTTC
J gene: TRBJ2-1; D gene: NA; clone size: NA; V gene: TRBV7-9; CDR3 protein: CASSLDDNEQFF; CDR3 DNA: TGTGCCAGCAGCCTCGATGACAATGAGCAGTTCTTC
J gene: TRBJ2-3; D gene: TRBD2; clone size: NA; V gene: TRBV5-1; CDR3 protein: CASSLAGAGITDTQYF; CDR3 DNA: TGCGCCAGCAGCTTAGCGGGGGCCGGGATTACAGATACGCAGTATTTT
J gene: TRBJ1-1; D gene: TRBD1; clone size: NA; V gene: TRBV9; CDR3 protein: CASSRDRGFSTEAFF; CDR3 DNA: TGTGCCAGCAGCAGGGACAGGGGGTTTAGTACTGAAGCTTTCTTT
J gene: TRBJ2-6; D gene: NA; clone size: NA; V gene: TRBV23-1; CDR3 protein: CASSQSSGANVLTF; CDR3 DNA: TGCGCCAGCAGTCAAAGCTCTGGGGCCAACGTCCTGACTTTC
J gene: TRBJ1-3; D gene: NA; clone size: NA; V gene: TRBV5-8; CDR3 protein: CASSLQQGYGNTIYF; CDR3 DNA: TGTGCCAGCAGCTTGCAGCAGGGTTACGGAAACACCATATATTTT
J gene: TRBJ1-6; D gene: NA; clone size: NA; V gene: TRBV30; CDR3 protein: CAWRSGDSPLHF; CDR3 DNA: TGTGCCTGGAGATCAGGGGATTCACCCCTCCACTTT
J gene: TRBJ2-3; D gene: NA; clone size: NA; V gene: TRBV6-1; CDR3 protein: CASMPTRTNTDTQYF; CDR3 DNA: TGTGCCAGCATGCCGACGAGGACAAACACAGATACGCAGTATTTT
J gene: TRBJ2-1; D gene: TRBD2; clone size: NA; V gene: TRBV5-1; CDR3 protein: CASSLGTSNEQFF; CDR3 DNA: TGCGCCAGCAGCTTGGGGACTAGCAATGAGCAGTTCTTC
J gene: TRBJ1-4; D gene: NA; clone size: NA; V gene: TRBV11-2; CDR3 protein: CASSFTGVGEKLFF; CDR3 DNA: TGTGCCAGCAGCTTCACCGGGGTAGGGGAAAAACTGTTTTTT